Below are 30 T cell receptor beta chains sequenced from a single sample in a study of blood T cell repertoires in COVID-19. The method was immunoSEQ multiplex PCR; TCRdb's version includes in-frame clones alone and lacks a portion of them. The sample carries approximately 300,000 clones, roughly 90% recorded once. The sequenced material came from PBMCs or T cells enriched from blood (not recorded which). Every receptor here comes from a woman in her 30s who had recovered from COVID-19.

The CDR3 DNA is TGTGCCAGCTCCCCGGGACAGGGGTTCTATGGCTACACCTTC. This encodes CASSPGQGFYGYTF. V gene TRBV18 combines with J gene TRBJ1-2; 10 bases agree with TRBD1. Germline V gene sequence: CDR1 KGHSH, CDR2 LQKENI. J was trimmed by 4 bases and V by 6 bases; bases with no gene match: 5. This CDR3 comprises 14 residues. Together with reference TRBV18 and TRBJ1-2, the CDR3 gives the full variable domain: NAGVMQNPRHLVRRRGQEARLRCSPMKGHSHVYWYRQLPEEGLKFMVYLQKENIIDESGMPKERFSAEFPKEGPSILRIQQVVRGDSAAYFCASSPGQGFYGYTFGSGTRLTVV.

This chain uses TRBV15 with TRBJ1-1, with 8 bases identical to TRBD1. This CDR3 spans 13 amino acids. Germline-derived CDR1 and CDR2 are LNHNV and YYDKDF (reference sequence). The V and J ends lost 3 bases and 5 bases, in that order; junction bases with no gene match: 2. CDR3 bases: TGTGCCACCAGCAGGGACAGGGTTACTGAAGCTTTCTTT. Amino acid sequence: CATSRDRVTEAFF.

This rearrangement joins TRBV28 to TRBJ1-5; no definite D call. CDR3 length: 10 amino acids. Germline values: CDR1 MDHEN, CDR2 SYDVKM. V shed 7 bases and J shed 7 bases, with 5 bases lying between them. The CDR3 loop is CASNSQPQHF. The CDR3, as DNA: TGTGCCAGCAACTCCCAGCCCCAGCATTTT. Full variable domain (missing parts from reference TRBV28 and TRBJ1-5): DVKVTQSSRYLVKRTGEKVFLECVQDMDHENMFWYRQDPGLGLRLIYFSYDVKMKEKGDIPEGYSVSREKKERFSLILESASTNQTSMYLCASNSQPQHFGDGTRLSIL.

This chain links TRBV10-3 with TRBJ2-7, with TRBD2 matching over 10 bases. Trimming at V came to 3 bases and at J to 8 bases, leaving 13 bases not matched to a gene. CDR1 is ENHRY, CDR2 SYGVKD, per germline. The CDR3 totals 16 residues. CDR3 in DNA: TGTGCCATCAGTGATAATACTAGCGGGGTCCGTGGTAAGCAGTACTTC. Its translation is CAISDNTSGVRGKQYF.

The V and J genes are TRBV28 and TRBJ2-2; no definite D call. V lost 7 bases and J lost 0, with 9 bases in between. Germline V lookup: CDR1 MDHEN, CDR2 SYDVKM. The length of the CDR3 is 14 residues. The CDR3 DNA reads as TGTGCCAGCACTGGTAGAGCGAACACCGGGGAGCTGTTTTTT. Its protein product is CASTGRANTGELFF.

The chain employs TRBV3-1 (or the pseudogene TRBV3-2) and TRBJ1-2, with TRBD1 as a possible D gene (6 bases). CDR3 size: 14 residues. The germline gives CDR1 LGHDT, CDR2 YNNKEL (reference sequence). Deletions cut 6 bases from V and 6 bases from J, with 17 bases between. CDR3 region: CASSQNRVGDGYTF. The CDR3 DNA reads TGTGCCAGCAGTCAGAACAGGGTGGGGGATGGCTACACCTTC.

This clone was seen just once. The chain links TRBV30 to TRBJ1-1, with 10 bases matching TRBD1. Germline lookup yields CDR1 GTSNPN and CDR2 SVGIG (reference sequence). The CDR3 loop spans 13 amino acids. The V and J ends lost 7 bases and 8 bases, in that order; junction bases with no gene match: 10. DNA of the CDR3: TGTGCCTACGCAAGTCCGGGACAGGGGGAAGCTTTCTTT. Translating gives CAYASPGQGEAFF.

As DNA, the CDR3 is TGCGCCAGCAGCCAAGATCCAGGACAGAGTATCTATGGCTACACCTTC. Protein sequence: CASSQDPGQSIYGYTF. The J gene is TRBJ1-2, the V gene TRBV4-3, with D possibly TRBD1 on 6 matching bases. Germline CDR1 and CDR2: LGHNA and YSLEER. This CDR3 is built from 16 residues. V was pared by 0 bases and J by 4 bases, with 15 bases between.

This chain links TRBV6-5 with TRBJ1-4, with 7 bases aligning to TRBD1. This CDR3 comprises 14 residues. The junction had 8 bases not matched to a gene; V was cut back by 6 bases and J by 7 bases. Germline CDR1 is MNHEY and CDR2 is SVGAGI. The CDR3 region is CASRGTGVGEKLFF. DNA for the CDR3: TGTGCCAGCAGAGGTACAGGGGTGGGTGAAAAACTGTTTTTT.

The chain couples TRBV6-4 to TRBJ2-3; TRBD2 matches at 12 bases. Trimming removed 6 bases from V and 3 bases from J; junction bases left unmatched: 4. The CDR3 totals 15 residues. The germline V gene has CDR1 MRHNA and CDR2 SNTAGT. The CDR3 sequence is CASSVTSGGTDTQYF. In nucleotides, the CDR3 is TGTGCCAGCAGCGTGACTAGCGGGGGTACAGATACGCAGTATTTT.

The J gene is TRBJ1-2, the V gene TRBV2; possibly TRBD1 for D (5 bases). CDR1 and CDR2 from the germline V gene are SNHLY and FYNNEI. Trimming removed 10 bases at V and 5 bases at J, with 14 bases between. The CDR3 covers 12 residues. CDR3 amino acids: CAIREEGYGYTF. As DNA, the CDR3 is TGTGCCATCAGGGAAGAGGGGTATGGCTACACCTTC.

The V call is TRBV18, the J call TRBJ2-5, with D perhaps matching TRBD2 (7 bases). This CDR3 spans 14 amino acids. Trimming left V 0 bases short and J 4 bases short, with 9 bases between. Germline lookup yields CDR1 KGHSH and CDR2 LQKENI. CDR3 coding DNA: TGTGCCAGCTCACCACCGGGAGGGGGAGAGACCCAGTACTTC. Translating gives CASSPPGGGETQYF.

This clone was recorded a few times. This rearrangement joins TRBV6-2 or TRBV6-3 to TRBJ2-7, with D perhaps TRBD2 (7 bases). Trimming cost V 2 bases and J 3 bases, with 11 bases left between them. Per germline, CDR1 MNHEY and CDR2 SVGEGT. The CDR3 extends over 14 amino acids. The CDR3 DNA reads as TGTGCCAGCAGTTACGACAGGACTAGCTACGAGCAGTACTTC. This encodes CASSYDRTSYEQYF.

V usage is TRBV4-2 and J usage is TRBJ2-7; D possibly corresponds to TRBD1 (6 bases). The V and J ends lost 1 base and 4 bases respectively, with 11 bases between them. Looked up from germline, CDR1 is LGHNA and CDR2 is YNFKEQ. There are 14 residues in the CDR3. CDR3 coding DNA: TGTGCCAGCAGCCAAGCTGGGGGCGCATACGAGCAGTACTTC. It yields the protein CASSQAGGAYEQYF.

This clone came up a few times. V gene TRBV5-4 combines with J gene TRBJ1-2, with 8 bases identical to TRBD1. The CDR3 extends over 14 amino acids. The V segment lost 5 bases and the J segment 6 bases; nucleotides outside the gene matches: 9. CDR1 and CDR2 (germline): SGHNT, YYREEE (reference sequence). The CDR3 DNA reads TGTGCCAGCAGAGAGGGACAGGTGACGGATGGCTACACCTTC. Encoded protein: CASREGQVTDGYTF.

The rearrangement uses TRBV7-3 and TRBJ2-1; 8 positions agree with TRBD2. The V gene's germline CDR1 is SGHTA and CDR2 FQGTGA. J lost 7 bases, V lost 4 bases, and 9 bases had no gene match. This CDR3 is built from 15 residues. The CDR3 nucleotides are TGTGCCAGCAGCTCTTCCGGGACTAGTAAAAATGAGCAGTTCTTC. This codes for CASSSSGTSKNEQFF.

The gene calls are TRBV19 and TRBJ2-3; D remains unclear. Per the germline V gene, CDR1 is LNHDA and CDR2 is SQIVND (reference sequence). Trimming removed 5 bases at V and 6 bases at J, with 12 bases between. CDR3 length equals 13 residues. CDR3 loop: CASSLSVVDTQYF. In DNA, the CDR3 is TGTGCCAGTAGTCTGAGTGTGGTGGATACGCAGTATTTT. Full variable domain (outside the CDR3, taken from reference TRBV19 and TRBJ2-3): DGGITQSPKYLFRKEGQNVTLSCEQNLNHDAMYWYRQDPGQGLRLIYYSQIVNDFQKGDIAEGYSVSREKKESFPLTVTSAQKNPTAFYLCASSLSVVDTQYFGPGTRLTVL.

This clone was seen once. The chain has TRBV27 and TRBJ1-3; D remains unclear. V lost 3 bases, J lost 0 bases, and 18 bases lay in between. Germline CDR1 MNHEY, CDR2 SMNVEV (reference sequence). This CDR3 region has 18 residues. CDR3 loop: CASSLRFPTYPSGNTIYF. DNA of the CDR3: TGTGCCAGCAGTTTGAGATTCCCGACATACCCCTCTGGAAACACCATATATTTT.

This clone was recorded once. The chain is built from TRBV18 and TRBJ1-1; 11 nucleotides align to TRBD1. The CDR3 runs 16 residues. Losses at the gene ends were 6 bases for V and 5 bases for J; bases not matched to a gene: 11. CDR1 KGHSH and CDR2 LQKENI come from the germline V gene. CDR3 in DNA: TGTGCCAGCTCCAGGGGACAGGGGGTTTTTGAAACTGAAGCTTTCTTT. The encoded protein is CASSRGQGVFETEAFF.

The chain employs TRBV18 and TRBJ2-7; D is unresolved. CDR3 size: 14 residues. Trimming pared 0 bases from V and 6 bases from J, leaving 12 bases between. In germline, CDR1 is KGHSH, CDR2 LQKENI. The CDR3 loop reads CASSPPARPGEQYF. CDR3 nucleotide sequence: TGTGCCAGCTCACCACCGGCCCGCCCGGGCGAGCAGTACTTC. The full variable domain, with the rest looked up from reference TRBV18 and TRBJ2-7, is NAGVMQNPRHLVRRRGQEARLRCSPMKGHSHVYWYRQLPEEGLKFMVYLQKENIIDESGMPKERFSAEFPKEGPSILRIQQVVRGDSAAYFCASSPPARPGEQYFGPGTRLTVT.

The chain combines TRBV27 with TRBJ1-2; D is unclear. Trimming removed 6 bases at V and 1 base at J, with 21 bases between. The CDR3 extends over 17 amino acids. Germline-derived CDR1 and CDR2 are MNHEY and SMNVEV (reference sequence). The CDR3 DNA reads TGTGCCAGCAGCCAGGACTACCTTACCCCCCTTAACTATGGCTACACCTTC. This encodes CASSQDYLTPLNYGYTF.

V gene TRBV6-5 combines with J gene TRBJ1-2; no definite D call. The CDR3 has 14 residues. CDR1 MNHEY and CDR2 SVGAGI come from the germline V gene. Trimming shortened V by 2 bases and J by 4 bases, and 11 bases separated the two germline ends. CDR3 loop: CASSYRLRGYGYTF. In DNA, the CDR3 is TGTGCCAGCAGTTACAGACTACGGGGCTATGGCTACACCTTC.

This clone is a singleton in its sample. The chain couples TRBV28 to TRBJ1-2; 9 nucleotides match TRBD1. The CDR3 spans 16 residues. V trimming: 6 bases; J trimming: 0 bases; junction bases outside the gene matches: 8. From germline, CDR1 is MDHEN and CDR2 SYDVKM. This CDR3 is CASSRDRASANYGYTF. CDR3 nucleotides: TGTGCCAGCAGCAGGGACAGGGCCTCTGCTAACTATGGCTACACCTTC.

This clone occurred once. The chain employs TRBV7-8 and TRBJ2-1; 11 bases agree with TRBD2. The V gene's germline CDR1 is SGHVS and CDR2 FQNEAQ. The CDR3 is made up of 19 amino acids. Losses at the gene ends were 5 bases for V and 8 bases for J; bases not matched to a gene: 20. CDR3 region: CASSPGPPLAGVQHHEQFF. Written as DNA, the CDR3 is TGTGCCAGCAGCCCCGGCCCCCCACTAGCGGGGGTTCAGCATCATGAGCAGTTCTTC. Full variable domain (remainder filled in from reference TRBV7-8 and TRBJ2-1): GAGVSQSPRYKVAKRGQDVALRCDPISGHVSLFWYQQALGQGPEFLTYFQNEAQLDKSGLPSDRFFAERPEGSVSTLKIQRTQQEDSAVYLCASSPGPPLAGVQHHEQFFGPGTRLTVL.

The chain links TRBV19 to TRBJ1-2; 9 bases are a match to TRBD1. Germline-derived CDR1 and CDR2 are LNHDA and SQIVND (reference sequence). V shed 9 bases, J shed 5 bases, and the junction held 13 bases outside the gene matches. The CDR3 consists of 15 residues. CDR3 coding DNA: TGTGCCAGCATTGAGACAGGGGGTCCTTGGTATGGCTACACCTTC. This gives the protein CASIETGGPWYGYTF.

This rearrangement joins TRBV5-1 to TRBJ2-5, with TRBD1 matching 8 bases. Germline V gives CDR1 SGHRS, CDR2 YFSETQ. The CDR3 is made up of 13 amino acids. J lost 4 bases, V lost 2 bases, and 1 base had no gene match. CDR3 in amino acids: CASSLQGGETQYF. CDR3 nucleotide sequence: TGCGCCAGCAGCTTACAGGGGGGAGAGACCCAGTACTTC.

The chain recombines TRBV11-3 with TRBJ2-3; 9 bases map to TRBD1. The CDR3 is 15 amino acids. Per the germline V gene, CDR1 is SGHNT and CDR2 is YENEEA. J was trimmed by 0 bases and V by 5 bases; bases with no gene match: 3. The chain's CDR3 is CASSPGTGSTDTQYF. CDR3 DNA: TGTGCCAGCAGCCCCGGGACAGGGAGCACAGATACGCAGTATTTT.

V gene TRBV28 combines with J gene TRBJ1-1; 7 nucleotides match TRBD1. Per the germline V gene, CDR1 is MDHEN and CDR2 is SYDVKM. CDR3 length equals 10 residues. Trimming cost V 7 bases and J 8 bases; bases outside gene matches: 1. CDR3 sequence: CASKGAEAFF. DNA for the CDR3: TGTGCCAGCAAGGGGGCCGAAGCTTTCTTT. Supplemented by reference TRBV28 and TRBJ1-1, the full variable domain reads DVKVTQSSRYLVKRTGEKVFLECVQDMDHENMFWYRQDPGLGLRLIYFSYDVKMKEKGDIPEGYSVSREKKERFSLILESASTNQTSMYLCASKGAEAFFGQGTRLTVV.

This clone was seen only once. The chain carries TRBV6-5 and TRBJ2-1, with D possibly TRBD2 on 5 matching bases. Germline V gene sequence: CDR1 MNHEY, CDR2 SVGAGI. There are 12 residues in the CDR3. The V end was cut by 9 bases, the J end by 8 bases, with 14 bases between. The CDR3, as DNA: TGTGCCAGAGGCGGGTTTGGAGATGAGCAGTTCTTC. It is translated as CARGGFGDEQFF.

The CDR3 DNA follows: TGCGCCAGCAAACCGGGACAGCTCTCCTACGAGCAGTACTTC. This translates into CASKPGQLSYEQYF. The chain recombines TRBV5-1 with TRBJ2-7; 7 positions match TRBD1. In germline, CDR1 is SGHRS, CDR2 YFSETQ. The CDR3 sequence is 14 residues long. Trimming cost V 6 bases and J 0 bases; bases outside gene matches: 6.